This is a list of T cell receptor beta chains from one sample in a study of Ad26.COV2.S vaccination and SARS-CoV-2 variants. This table comes from immunoSEQ multiplex PCR, and its TCRdb copy is limited to in-frame clones, with some not included. The sample holds roughly 400,000 clones, 92% seen once. The sample consisted of peripheral blood, taken in a trial of Ad26.COV2.S vaccine versus placebo. These receptors all stem from a person aged 18-65 years who received the Ad26.COV2.S COVID-19 vaccine or a placebo. CDR3s include the opening cysteine and the closing phenylalanine or tryptophan. A D gene is named only where the DNA matches it firmly. Size is omitted from some rows. Given values are once, few, many or a class for expanded clones.

TGTGCCAGCAGTCGAGGAGTGAACACTGAAGCTTTCTTT | CASSRGVNTEAFF | TRBJ1-1 | - | TRBV6-5 | -
TGTGCCAGCAGCTTAGATCCCTTTTTGGGGGGGTCCAATGAGCAGTTCTTC | CASSLDPFLGGSNEQFF | TRBJ2-1 | once | TRBV11-3 | TRBD2
TGTGCCAGTAGGGGGGGGAAAGGTGGCTACGAGCAGTACTTC | CASRGGKGGYEQYF | TRBJ2-7 | - | TRBV19 | TRBD2
TGTGCCTGGAGTGGGCAGGGGAATCAGCCCCAGCATTTT | CAWSGQGNQPQHF | TRBJ1-5 | - | TRBV30 | -
TGTGCCAGCAGCCCAAGGACAGGGGAGAATGAAAAACTGTTTTTT | CASSPRTGENEKLFF | TRBJ1-4 | - | TRBV9 | TRBD1
TGTGCCAGCAGTGTCCTCGGTGGCTACACCTTC | CASSVLGGYTF | TRBJ1-2 | - | TRBV2 | -
TGCGCCAGCAGCTTGACAACTGGACGGCTGAACACTGAAGCTTTCTTT | CASSLTTGRLNTEAFF | TRBJ1-1 | - | TRBV5-1 | -
TGTGCCTGGGTCGGGGACAGGCCTAACTATGGCTACACCTTC | CAWVGDRPNYGYTF | TRBJ1-2 | - | TRBV30 | TRBD1
TGTGCCAGCAGCCCCCTGCCGACCGGACTTGTCTACGAGCAGTACTTC | CASSPLPTGLVYEQYF | TRBJ2-7 | - | TRBV6-2/TRBV6-3 | -
TGTGCCAGCAGTCCGGGATCGCAGTATTTT | CASSPGSQYF | TRBJ2-3 | - | TRBV21-1 | -
TGTGCCACCAGCATACAGCGGGGGGACCAAGAGACCCAGTACTTC | CATSIQRGDQETQYF | TRBJ2-5 | - | TRBV15 | TRBD2
TGTGCCAGCAGTCTCTGGACTAGCGGGGCCCGTCCTTATACGCAGTATTTT | CASSLWTSGARPYTQYF | TRBJ2-3 | - | TRBV27 | TRBD2
TGTGCCAGCACCGGGGTCAACGGATGCACCTTC | CASTGVNGCTF | TRBJ1-2 | - | TRBV6-5 | -